The 4 T cell receptor beta chains given below trace back to one sample, sequenced in a study of human T cells and chemical hapten exposure. Unique molecular identifiers were linked by the library to individual cDNA molecules. Each CDR3 protein is one row after TCRdb ran MiXCR on the reads. Among fewer than 150,000 distinct CDR3 sequences, more than 8.5% were seen once, and the ten largest hold 1.3% to 1.5%. Total RNA was extracted from unfractionated whole blood. The sample consisted of whole blood. Receptor source: a human donor in good health. Some clones in this sample may be carry-over from other donors' samples.

This clonotype was seen at least ten times. The chain joins TRBV20-1 to TRBJ2-3; D unclear. V was shortened by 2 bases and J by 0 bases, with 9 bases between the two germline ends. The CDR3 is 14 amino acids. Germline CDR1 and CDR2: DFQATT and SNEGSKA (reference sequence). CDR3 DNA sequence: TGCAGTGCTAGAATACGCACTAGCACAGATACGCAGTATTTT. This codes for CSARIRTSTDTQYF.

This clonotype was detected only a few times. The chain couples TRBV6-2 or TRBV6-3 to TRBJ1-5; 7 bases are a match to TRBD1. CDR3 length equals 16 residues. The junction had 4 bases not matched to a gene; V was cut back by 2 bases and J by 0 bases. Germline lookup yields CDR1 MNHEY and CDR2 SVGEGT. This CDR3 reads CASSYGTANSNQPQHF. The CDR3 DNA sequence: TGTGCCAGCAGTTACGGGACAGCGAATAGCAATCAGCCCCAGCATTTT.

The V gene is TRBV7-2, the J gene TRBJ1-5, with D possibly TRBD1 on 6 matching bases. The V end lost 4 bases, the J end lost 0 bases, and 22 bases lay between the germline ends. This CDR3 comprises 19 residues. Per the germline V gene, CDR1 is SGHTA and CDR2 is FQGNSA. CDR3 sequence: CASSYPTGDYPFSNQPQHF. Here the CDR3 DNA reads TGTGCCAGCAGCTACCCGACAGGAGACTACCCATTTAGCAATCAGCCCCAGCATTTT.

This clonotype has a count of ten or more. The chain recombines TRBV9 with TRBJ1-1, with TRBD1 identical over 10 bases. The CDR3 length is 15 residues. V gave up 4 bases and J gave up 2 bases; unmatched junction bases: 5. The germline V gene has CDR1 SGDLS and CDR2 YYNGEE. CDR3 residues: CASSPRTGGNTEAFF. The CDR3, as DNA: TGTGCCAGCAGCCCCCGGACAGGGGGAAACACTGAAGCTTTCTTT.